This TCR beta chain derives from a study of control samples from healthy donors and cancer patients. Germline V gene lookup returns CDR1 SGHVS and CDR2 FQNEAQ. J lost 5 bases, V lost 6 bases, and 10 bases had no gene match. CDR3 size: 15 residues. Assay: immunoSEQ multiplex PCR; the TCRdb copy retains only in-frame clones and omits some. This table holds some 130,000 clones, about nine tenths found once. This clone was picked up one time. This chain connects TRBV7-8 to TRBJ1-5; 7 nucleotides agree with TRBD1. Sequenced material: blood. This TCR came from a man aged 40-50 years in good health. CDR3 loop: CASSQKGQRHQPQHF. CDR3 sequence (DNA): TGTGCCAGCAGTCAAAAGGGACAGCGACATCAGCCCCAGCATTTT.